The following is a T cell receptor beta chain sequence with its context. What it binds is unknown. The sample originates from a study of a mutant IDH1 vaccine in newly diagnosed glioma. The germline gives CDR1 SGHTA, CDR2 FQGNSA. This CDR3 comprises 15 residues. V was cut by 1 base and J by 7 bases, with 16 bases left in between. Measured with immunoSEQ multiplex PCR; TCRdb has only the in-frame clones, and not every one. Of around 30,000 clones listed, roughly 90% were seen once; the top ten hold less than 3%. Regarding time point: week 23, last vaccination. A 20-mer mutant IDH1 peptide at 300 ug was injected subcutaneously with topical imiquimod.

This chain links TRBV7-2 with TRBJ1-2, with D possibly TRBD1 on 5 matching bases. The origin of this receptor is a man in his forties with glioma. The specimen comprised PBMCs, sampled from a glioma patient whose treatment included an IDH1 peptide vaccine. The CDR3 protein is CASSLGQGYGRGYTF. The CDR3 DNA follows: TGTGCCAGCAGCTTAGGTCAGGGCTACGGGCGTGGCTACACCTTC.